This entry concerns a single T cell receptor beta chain. Antigen: not known. The assay was immunoSEQ multiplex PCR, and TCRdb's table has in-frame clones only and misses some. The data show roughly 130,000 clones, approximately 80% seen once. This entry belongs to a study of cytotoxic CD8 clonotypes in ibrutinib-treated CLL. Study overall: Response sampling took place at median about 12 months of treatment, range 6 to 36. Mean per-sample yields comprised around 250,000 productive templates and tens of thousands of productive rearrangements. Study-wide findings and caveats: Public clonotypes (which were uncommon) either contracted or remained stable on treatment.

The V and J ends lost 6 bases and 4 bases, in that order; junction bases with no gene match: 15. The CDR3 spans 18 residues. The germline V gene encodes CDR1 KGHSH and CDR2 LQKENI. Cryopreserved PBMCs yielded approximately 2 micrograms of genomic DNA for TCR beta libraries. Sequenced here: PBMCs, sampled after 12 months of ibrutinib treatment. The receptor's source is a human donor with chronic lymphocytic leukemia. This sequence joins TRBV18 and TRBJ2-1; TRBD2 matches 10 bases. The CDR3 DNA reads as TGTGCCAGCTCTCCCGTACCAGCGGGAGGGCTGGGATACAATGAGCAGTTCTTC. Its protein product is CASSPVPAGGLGYNEQFF.